This paragraph covers one T cell receptor (beta chain) sequence. No cognate antigen has been identified for it. Qualities for individual bases were not recorded, and no much larger clone is one base off. The hyperthyroidism patients were between 18 and 65 years old and newly diagnosed, with a disease duration of less than 2 months. Any patient with an uncontrolled infection, another autoimmune disease, pregnancy or lactation was excluded. Clinical symptoms, serum thyroxine and TRAb, thyroid ultrasound, and orbital computed tomography formed the basis for the diagnoses. Blood from progressor patients was collected at the time of first diagnosis with hyperthyroidism, before any ophthalmopathy symptoms had appeared. Ficoll-Paque density gradient centrifugation was used to isolate PBMCs from under 11 ml of fresh peripheral blood. Progressor patients were first diagnosed with Graves' hyperthyroidism and then developed ophthalmopathy during follow-up. Total RNA was extracted using Trizol reagent, and RNA quality was assessed on an Agilent 2100 Bioanalyzer.

This sample is drawn from a study of T cells in Graves' hyperthyroidism and ophthalmopathy (dated by TCRdb to between 2017 and 2020). A note on the overall study: Peripheral blood samples were taken at the time of initial diagnosis, prior to any treatment. A discovery cohort of 95 to 100 patients, approximately 44 with Graves' ophthalmopathy and 55 to 60 with stable Graves' hyperthyroidism, was used to find distinguishing TCR V-J signatures. The 85 to 100 discovery patients were divided at random into training and test sets in a 7:3 ratio. Prospective prediction of ophthalmopathy was tested in an independent validation cohort consisting of roughly 20 hyperthyroidism patients and 15 to 17 patients who later progressed to ophthalmopathy. TCR Vbeta CDR3 sequencing of 135 peripheral blood samples (over 40 ophthalmopathy, about 75 hyperthyroidism and some 17 progressor patients) is reported in the paper. Once sampling was done, hyperthyroidism patients were given methimazole at a starting dose of 30 mg daily, whereas ophthalmopathy patients were given high-dose intravenous methylprednisolone. Thyroid tissue and blood T-cell repertoires from more than five Graves' hyperthyroidism patients were also compared in the study.

What the study reported, not specific to this receptor: A 13 V-J signature model separated ophthalmopathy from stable hyperthyroidism, with around 90% sensitivity and roughly 84% specificity in cross-validation and 80%/75% in testing. Sample size was not statistically predetermined, and blinding of investigators to group allocation was not performed. Most expanded thyroid clonotypes (frequency above 0.001) were also detected in blood, suggesting blood repertoires may reflect thyroid immune responses. In validation, the model predicted progression to ophthalmopathy with approximately 71% sensitivity and 72% to 85% specificity, a median of about 6.7 months before onset.

CDR1 and CDR2 (DFQATT, SNEGSKA) derive from the germline V gene (reference sequence). The CDR3 has 13 amino acids, counting the end cysteine and phenylalanine. Kept here is only the CDR3 DNA, which spans 39 bases and is read in frame from base 1. V sheds 1 base and J sheds 2 bases, leaving 9 bases between their ends. The TCR beta CDR3 regions were amplified from RNA transcripts. A first-round RT-PCR of the TCR CDR3 used the HTBI primer set with the Qiagen OneStep RT-PCR kit. Libraries were constructed in a second round of multiplex PCR, after which size selection and purification were performed. Libraries were sequenced paired-end with 100 bp reads on an Illumina HiSeq2000. The study's processing was this. SOAPnuke was used to process the raw data, throwing out any read that contained adapters or uncalled bases, had a mean Phred below 15, or lacked an exact constant-primer or identifier match. High-quality paired reads were merged using COPE v1.2.5, and each unique nucleotide sequence was defined as a clonotype. Clonotypes were aligned to IMGT TRBV, TRBD and TRBJ reference segments using MiTCR v1.1. Only V-J combinations with frequency above 0.0001, covering about 99% of repertoires, were analysed. A TCS score was defined as the ratio of F50 (clonal expansion) to E x V (chaos), with BLOSUM62-based TCRdist applied between CDR3 peptides within each V-J. Welch's t-statistics and random forest reduced roughly 500 V-J features to 13, which were used in a naive Bayes classifier (R e1071). Using fastp trimming at Q25 and MiXCR clonotype assembly, TCRdb reanalyzed the public sequencing data and kept in-frame beta chains. Rows with one shared CDR3 protein collapse into an entry with the most common genes and DNA. It is TCRdb's table, rather than the study itself, that gives the V and J calls and clone size. A total of around 700,000 distinct CDR3 sequences appear in this sample, under 20% of them only once. The top ten clones comprise approximately 15% of the sample.

Sequenced sample: blood. This receptor chain uses TRBV20-1 and TRBJ2-7, with the D call perhaps TRBD1 or TRBD2, as 6 bases match in each case. The receptor was isolated from a woman aged 45-60 years with Graves' hyperthyroidism that later progressed to Graves' ophthalmopathy. CDR3 region: CSARGRGAYEQYF. The DNA is as follows: TGCAGTGCTAGAGGAAGGGGGGCCTACGAGCAGTACTTC.